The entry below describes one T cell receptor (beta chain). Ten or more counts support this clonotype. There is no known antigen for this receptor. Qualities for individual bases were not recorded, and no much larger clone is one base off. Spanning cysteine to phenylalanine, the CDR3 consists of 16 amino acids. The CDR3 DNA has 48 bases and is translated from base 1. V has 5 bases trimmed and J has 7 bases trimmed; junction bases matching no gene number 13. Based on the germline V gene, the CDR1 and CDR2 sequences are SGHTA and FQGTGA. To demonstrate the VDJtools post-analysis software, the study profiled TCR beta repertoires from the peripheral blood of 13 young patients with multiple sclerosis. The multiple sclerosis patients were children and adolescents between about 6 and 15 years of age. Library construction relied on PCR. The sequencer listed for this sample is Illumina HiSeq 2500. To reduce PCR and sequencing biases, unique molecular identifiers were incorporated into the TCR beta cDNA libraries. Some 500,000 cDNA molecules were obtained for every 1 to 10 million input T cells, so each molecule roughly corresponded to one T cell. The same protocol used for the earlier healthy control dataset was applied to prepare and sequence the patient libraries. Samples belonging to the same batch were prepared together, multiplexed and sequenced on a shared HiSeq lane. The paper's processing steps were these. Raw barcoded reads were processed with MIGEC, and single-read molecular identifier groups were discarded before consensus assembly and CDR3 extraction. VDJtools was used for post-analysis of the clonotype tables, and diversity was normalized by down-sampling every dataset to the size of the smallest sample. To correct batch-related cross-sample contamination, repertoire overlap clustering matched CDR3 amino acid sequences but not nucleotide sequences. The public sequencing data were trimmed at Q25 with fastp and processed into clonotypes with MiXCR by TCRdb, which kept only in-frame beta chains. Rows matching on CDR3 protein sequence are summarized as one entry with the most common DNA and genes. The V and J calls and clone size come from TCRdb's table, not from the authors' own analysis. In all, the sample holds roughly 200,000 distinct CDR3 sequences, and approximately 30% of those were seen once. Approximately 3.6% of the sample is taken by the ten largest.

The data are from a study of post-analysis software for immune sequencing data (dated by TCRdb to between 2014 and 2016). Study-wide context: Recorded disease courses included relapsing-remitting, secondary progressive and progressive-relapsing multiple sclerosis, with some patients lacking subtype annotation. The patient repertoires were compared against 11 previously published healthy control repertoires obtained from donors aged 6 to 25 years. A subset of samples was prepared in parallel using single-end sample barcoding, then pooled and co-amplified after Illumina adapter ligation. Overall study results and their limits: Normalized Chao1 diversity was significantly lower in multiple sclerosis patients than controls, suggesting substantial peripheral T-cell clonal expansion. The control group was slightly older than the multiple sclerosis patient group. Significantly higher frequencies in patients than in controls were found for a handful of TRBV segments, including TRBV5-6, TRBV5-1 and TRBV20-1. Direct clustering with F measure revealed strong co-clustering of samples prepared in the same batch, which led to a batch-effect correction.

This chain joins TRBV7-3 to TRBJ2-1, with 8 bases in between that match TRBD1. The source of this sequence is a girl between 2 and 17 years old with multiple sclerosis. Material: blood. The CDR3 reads CASSPRTGSGTNEQFF. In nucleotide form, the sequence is TGTGCCAGCAGCCCCCGGACAGGGTCAGGTACAAATGAGCAGTTCTTC.